This TCR beta chain was observed in a study of PD-1 blockade in classical Hodgkin lymphoma (TCRdb year 2020). About the study as a whole: The study used CyTOF and TCR beta sequencing to define a peripheral blood immune signature of response to PD-1 blockade in classical Hodgkin lymphoma.

This specimen's time point label, per the study, means: newly diagnosed, previously untreated cHL patient sample. CD8+ T cells were purified from thawed PBMCs by magnetic negative selection with a Miltenyi CD8+ T cell isolation kit. To serve as a comparison group for the relapsed/refractory trial patients, PBMCs were sequenced from patients with newly diagnosed, previously untreated classical Hodgkin lymphoma. Peripheral blood was collected in 8 mL Vacutainer Cell Preparation Tubes, from which PBMCs were isolated by centrifugation and then cryopreserved. Purified CD4+ and CD8+ fractions were prepared only for cases where an additional PBMC sample was available. On LS columns in a quadroMACS separator, the magnetically labelled cells were depleted, and the flow-through was collected as the purified fraction. For this clone: The target of this receptor is not known. No much larger clone is present one base from it, and per-base qualities are unavailable.

The paper as a whole reports these results and caveats: The study was restricted to a single clinical trial cohort, and the causes of repertoire differences, possibly disease activity or prior therapy, were left undefined. Newly diagnosed patients were reported to have lower baseline TCR diversity than healthy donors, and relapsed/refractory patients were reported to have lower baseline TCR diversity still.

The CDR3, from cysteine to phenylalanine, totals 16 residues. The entry retains the CDR3 DNA only, 48 bases that are in frame from base 1. In the germline V gene, CDR1 corresponds to MNHEY and CDR2 to SVGAGI. V was cut back by 2 bases and J by 0 bases, leaving a gap of 8 bases between them. The Qiagen DNeasy kit was used to extract genomic DNA both from unsorted PBMCs and from the negatively selected CD4+ and CD8+ fractions. Using primers that anneal to V and J segments, immunoSEQ multiplex PCR amplified the TCR beta CDR3 regions. A synthetic immune receptor repertoire was used to minimize amplification bias, and any remaining bias was removed computationally after sequencing. For the original study's pipeline: Custom Python scripts were used to quantify repertoire diversity as the Shannon entropy index. Unsorted, CD4+ and CD8+ repertoires were examined separately, except in combined analyses, for which CD4+ and CD8+ sequences were merged in silico. TCRdb mirrors the immuneACCESS table, restricted to in-frame sequences. Some clones are absent from its copies; in checked studies, under half trace to an unresolved V gene, and the reason for the others is unknown. The D gene and trimming were derived from the DNA, and the V and J assignments and clone size from that table. The sample data list under 9,500 clones, and approximately 92% of these were observed just once. Roughly 8% of the sample lies in the top ten.

Sample: CD8+ T cells from blood. The sequence links TRBV6-5 to TRBJ1-6; the D gene assignment is ambiguous. This receptor was identified in a human donor with classical Hodgkin lymphoma. The DNA sequence is as follows: TGTGCCAGCAGTTACAGCACGAGCTCCTATAATTCACCCCTCCACTTT. Its product reads: CASSYSTSSYNSPLHF.